These 26 T cell receptor beta chains share one sample of origin, sequenced in a study of shared clonotypes between healthy human individuals. Naivety among CD8 cells was defined by CD45RO negativity and positive CCR7 selection, thereby excluding terminally differentiated effector memory CD45RA+ cells. Repertoires were generated with immunoSEQ multiplex PCR, while TCRdb's copy carries only in-frame clones and drops some. The data show about 2.1 million clones, with 90% to 95% seen just once and over 1.5% held by the top ten. The sample consisted of naive CD8+ T cells from PBMCs. All receptors come from a man aged 18 to 29 in good health. Some clones in this sample may be carry-over from other donors' samples.

The chain joins TRBV6-1 to TRBJ2-5; 8 bases match TRBD2. V was clipped by 5 bases and J by 5 bases; unmatched bases: 7. The CDR3 sequence is 14 residues long. CDR1 is MNHNS, CDR2 SASEGT, per germline. The CDR3 coding sequence is TGTGCCAGCAGTCTCCGGACTAGCTTCGAGACCCAGTACTTC. Protein product: CASSLRTSFETQYF.

This clone was recorded only once. The CDR3 is CASSNTGTGILGDTGELFF. In DNA, the CDR3 is TGCGCCAGCAGCAACACGGGGACAGGTATACTGGGGGACACCGGGGAGCTGTTTTTT. This chain links TRBV5-1 with TRBJ2-2; 8 nucleotides agree with TRBD1. Germline CDR1 reads SGHRS; CDR2 reads YFSETQ. The CDR3 extends over 19 amino acids. J lost 3 bases, V lost 4 bases, and 17 bases had no gene match.

The J gene is TRBJ2-6, the V gene TRBV2; possibly TRBD2 for D (5 bases). The CDR3 contains 14 residues. The V end was cut by 8 bases, the J end by 1 base, with 9 bases between. Germline V lookup: CDR1 SNHLY, CDR2 FYNNEI. Here the CDR3 reads CASGPGSGANVLTF. The CDR3 nucleotides are TGTGCCAGCGGCCCGGGGTCTGGGGCCAACGTCCTGACTTTC. Using reference TRBV2 and TRBJ2-6 for the parts outside the CDR3, the full variable domain is EPEVTQTPSHQVTQMGQEVILRCVPISNHLYFYWYRQILGQKVEFLVSFYNNEISEKSEIFDDQFSVERPDGSNFTLKIRSTKLEDSAMYFCASGPGSGANVLTFGAGSRLTVL.

Turning to this clone: Other DNA sequences from this sample encode an identical CDR3 as well. This CDR3 is CASSPKGLAGVSYEQYF. The DNA for the CDR3 is TGTGCCAGCAGCCCGAAGGGACTAGCGGGAGTCTCCTACGAGCAGTACTTC. The chain joins TRBV7-9 to TRBJ2-7; 14 nucleotides align to TRBD2. The length of the CDR3 is 17 residues. V lost 5 bases to trimming and J lost 0 bases; unmatched junction nucleotides: 6. Germline V gives CDR1 SEHNR, CDR2 FQNEAQ (reference sequence).

Of note for this clone: The same CDR3 can be traced to other DNA sequences in this sample. This rearrangement joins TRBV11-3 to TRBJ2-7; D gene unclear. CDR1 is SGHNT, CDR2 YENEEA, per germline. This CDR3 has 12 amino acids. The V and J ends lost 5 bases and 2 bases respectively, with 7 bases between them. The CDR3 nucleotides read TGTGCCAGCAGCGGCCCAACCTACGAGCAGTACTTC. This encodes CASSGPTYEQYF.

The CDR3: CGGTSGRAYNEQFF. The CDR3 coding sequence is TGTGGCGGGACTAGCGGGAGGGCATACAATGAGCAGTTCTTC. The chain recombines TRBV19 with TRBJ2-1, with TRBD2 matching over 16 bases. This CDR3 comprises 14 residues. Germline loops: CDR1 LNHDA, CDR2 SQIVND (reference sequence).

The chain recombines TRBV28 with TRBJ1-4, with 7 bases identical to TRBD1. The V gene end was trimmed by 5 bases and the J gene end by 4 bases; junction bases not matched to a gene: 16. The CDR3 consists of 18 residues. The germline V gene has CDR1 MDHEN and CDR2 SYDVKM. The CDR3 region is CASSPRGTAAFYNEKLFF. CDR3 in DNA: TGTGCCAGCAGTCCGCGGGGGACAGCGGCCTTCTATAATGAAAAACTGTTTTTT. The full variable domain, its missing parts supplied by reference TRBV28 and TRBJ1-4, is DVKVTQSSRYLVKRTGEKVFLECVQDMDHENMFWYRQDPGLGLRLIYFSYDVKMKEKGDIPEGYSVSREKKERFSLILESASTNQTSMYLCASSPRGTAAFYNEKLFFGSGTQLSVL.

This chain links TRBV27 with TRBJ2-5; the match to TRBD2 covers 11 bases. The CDR3 is 15 amino acids. V was clipped by 3 bases and J by 5 bases; unmatched bases: 5. In germline, CDR1 is MNHEY, CDR2 SMNVEV (reference sequence). DNA of the CDR3: TGTGCCAGCAGTTTTTTCACTAGCGGGAGCGAGACCCAGTACTTC. Protein sequence: CASSFFTSGSETQYF.

V gene TRBV5-6 combines with J gene TRBJ1-2; D is ambiguous. The CDR3 sequence is 11 residues long. From germline, CDR1 is SGHDT and CDR2 YYEEEE. V was clipped by 4 bases and J by 4 bases, with 5 bases between them. The CDR3 reads CASSVPYGYTF. CDR3 sequence (DNA): TGTGCCAGCAGCGTCCCCTATGGCTACACCTTC.

A remark on this clone: This same CDR3 is encoded by further DNA sequences in the sample. The chain is built from TRBV5-6 and TRBJ2-1, with D unclear. The CDR3 contains 11 residues. Trimming pared 3 bases from V and 4 bases from J, leaving 2 bases between. Germline V gives CDR1 SGHDT, CDR2 YYEEEE. The CDR3 spells CASSSYNEQFF. In DNA, the CDR3 is TGTGCCAGCAGCTCTTACAATGAGCAGTTCTTC.

The CDR3 DNA reads as TGTGCCAGCAGCAAGGCCGGGGGTGGAGTTCCCCTCGGAGACCAAGAGACCCAGTACTTC. The encoded protein is CASSKAGGGVPLGDQETQYF. The chain uses TRBV13 and TRBJ2-5; a weak D match, TRBD2 (6 bases). V lost 5 bases and J lost 0, with 28 bases in between. Germline V gene sequence: CDR1 PRHDT, CDR2 FYEKMQ (reference sequence). This CDR3 spans 20 amino acids.

The chain is built from TRBV29-1 and TRBJ2-7; D perhaps matches TRBD2 (6 bases). The germline V gene has CDR1 SQVTM and CDR2 ANQGSEA. This CDR3 is 17 amino acids long. The DNA of the CDR3 is TGCGCAGCGTTGAGGGTGAGGATCGGCGGGACGCCCTACGAGCAGTACTTC. As protein: CAALRVRIGGTPYEQYF.

The chain recombines TRBV29-1 with TRBJ1-4, with TRBD1 matching over 8 bases. Germline V CDR1 and CDR2: SQVTM, ANQGSEA. There are 18 residues in the CDR3. Germline trimming cut 5 bases from V and 0 bases from J; bases unmatched to any gene: 14. The CDR3 reads CSVRISDRAFATNEKLFF. CDR3 sequence (DNA): TGCAGCGTTCGAATCTCGGACAGGGCGTTTGCAACTAATGAAAAACTGTTTTTT. Full variable domain (remainder filled in from reference TRBV29-1 and TRBJ1-4): SAVISQKPSRDICQRGTSLTIQCQVDSQVTMMFWYRQQPGQSLTLIATANQGSEATYESGFVIDKFPISRPNLTFSTLTVSNMSPEDSSIYLCSVRISDRAFATNEKLFFGSGTQLSVL.

This chain uses TRBV19 with TRBJ2-7, with a tentative D call TRBD1 (6 bases). Germline CDR1 and CDR2: LNHDA and SQIVND (reference sequence). The CDR3 is 14 amino acids. V shed 5 bases and J shed 0 bases, with 11 bases lying between them. The CDR3 loop is CASSATGRSYEQYF. In DNA form, the CDR3 reads TGTGCCAGTAGTGCAACAGGGCGCTCCTACGAGCAGTACTTC.

This clone occurred once. In DNA, the CDR3 is TGCAGCGTTGTAGCAGGGCCCAGCGATGGCTACACCTTC. Translating gives CSVVAGPSDGYTF. The chain couples TRBV29-1 to TRBJ1-2, with D possibly TRBD1 on 5 matching bases. Germline loops: CDR1 SQVTM, CDR2 ANQGSEA. The CDR3 sequence is 13 residues long. Trimming cost V 4 bases and J 6 bases, with 15 bases left between them.

This chain connects TRBV7-9 to TRBJ2-2; perhaps TRBD1 as D (6 bases). In germline, CDR1 is SEHNR, CDR2 FQNEAQ (reference sequence). The CDR3 extends over 19 amino acids. V was cut by 1 base and J by 4 bases, with 22 bases left in between. This chain's CDR3 is CASSLEQGTQGTTTGELFF. Here the CDR3 DNA reads TGTGCCAGCAGCTTAGAACAAGGGACACAGGGAACGACCACCGGGGAGCTGTTTTTT.

The J gene is TRBJ1-2, the V gene TRBV11-2, with no clear D. In germline, CDR1 is SGHAT, CDR2 FQNNGV. V was clipped by 5 bases and J by 3 bases, with 16 bases between them. CDR3 length: 15 residues. CDR3 DNA sequence: TGTGCCAGCAGCCCCGGGCCAGGCGGAGACTATGGCTACACCTTC. Its protein product is CASSPGPGGDYGYTF.

This chain connects TRBV7-6 to TRBJ2-5; D not resolved. The CDR3 runs 13 residues. The germline CDR1 and CDR2 sequences are SGHVS and FNYEAQ. V was cut by 1 base and J by 4 bases, with 7 bases left in between. CDR3 protein: CASSLEGLETQYF. CDR3 DNA: TGTGCCAGCAGCTTAGAGGGTCTAGAGACCCAGTACTTC.

The chain carries TRBV4-1 and TRBJ1-4, with TRBD1 matching over 7 bases. The CDR3 length is 15 residues. CDR1 and CDR2 (germline): MGHRA, YSYEKL. V lost 5 bases to trimming and J lost 7 bases; unmatched junction nucleotides: 10. The CDR3 DNA is TGCGCCAGCAGCGCAATAGGGGGCAGGATTGAAAAACTGTTTTTT. Translated, it gives CASSAIGGRIEKLFF.

J is TRBJ1-5 and V is TRBV30, with D possibly matching TRBD1 (5 bases). Trimming removed 1 base at V and 3 bases at J, with 13 bases between. The CDR3 extends over 15 amino acids. Germline V gene sequence: CDR1 GTSNPN, CDR2 SVGIG (reference sequence). The CDR3 sequence: CAWSGSETVNQPQHF. In DNA form, the CDR3 reads TGTGCCTGGAGTGGAAGCGAGACAGTCAATCAGCCCCAGCATTTT.

This chain links TRBV4-2 with TRBJ1-1; D unclear. Trimming shortened V by 1 base and J by 2 bases, and 8 bases separated the two germline ends. CDR3 size: 14 residues. In germline, CDR1 is LGHNA, CDR2 YNFKEQ. The CDR3 nucleotides are TGTGCCAGCAGCCAAGTGGAGCTAAACACTGAAGCTTTCTTT. It is translated as CASSQVELNTEAFF.

On this clone itself: This sample includes further DNA sequences coding for the same CDR3. The chain couples TRBV28 to TRBJ1-5; maybe TRBD1 (6 bases). The CDR3 spans 13 residues. Germline V gene sequence: CDR1 MDHEN, CDR2 SYDVKM. The V end lost 8 bases, the J end lost 1 base, and 9 bases lay between the germline ends. In DNA form, the CDR3 reads TGTGCCAGCTTAGGGGGGAGCAATCAGCCCCAGCATTTT. Encoded protein: CASLGGSNQPQHF.

The chain joins TRBV5-6 to TRBJ2-1; D possibly corresponds to TRBD1 (7 bases). Looked up from germline, CDR1 is SGHDT and CDR2 is YYEEEE. V was clipped by 0 bases and J by 4 bases, with 14 bases between them. The CDR3 is 16 amino acids. In DNA, the CDR3 is TGTGCCAGCAGCTTGGCGGAGGGGGCGGCATACAATGAGCAGTTCTTC. Translated, it gives CASSLAEGAAYNEQFF.

The genes are TRBV4-3 and TRBJ2-1, with D perhaps given as TRBD1 or TRBD2 (5 bases each). The CDR3 has 17 residues. The ends were cut back, 3 bases at V and 7 bases at J, with 22 bases in the middle. Germline V gene data show CDR1 as LGHNA and CDR2 as YSLEER. The CDR3, as DNA: TGCGCCAGCAGCCAGGCCATCAACCCGAGGGGTATGAATGAGCAGTTCTTC. It encodes CASSQAINPRGMNEQFF.

The gene calls are TRBV7-3 and TRBJ2-1, with D possibly TRBD2 on 6 matching bases. Germline loops: CDR1 SGHTA, CDR2 FQGTGA. V dropped 0 bases and J dropped 2 bases, with 11 bases sitting between them. The CDR3 extends over 16 amino acids. CDR3 residues: CASSLTAGPAYNEQFF. The CDR3 nucleotides are TGTGCCAGCAGCTTAACTGCGGGACCTGCCTACAATGAGCAGTTCTTC.

The genes are TRBV5-6 and TRBJ2-7; weak D call: TRBD1 (5 bases). V shed 1 base and J shed 2 bases, with 10 bases lying between them. In germline, CDR1 is SGHDT, CDR2 YYEEEE. CDR3 length equals 14 residues. CDR3 coding DNA: TGTGCCAGCAGCTTGAGGGGAACACCCTACGAGCAGTACTTC. It encodes CASSLRGTPYEQYF.